A selection of T cell receptor beta chains follows, all from one sample in a study of CXCR3-negative and CXCR3-positive naive CD8 T cells. TCRdb derives one entry per CDR3 protein from the 5' RACE reads, leaving out DNA. The table lists 8,000 to 10,000 distinct CDR3 sequences, with approximately 0.99% in the top ten. The sample consisted of naive CXCR3- CD8+ T cells from blood. The source of these receptors is a human donor in good health. Some clones in this sample may be carry-over from other donors' samples. CDR3s include the opening cysteine and the closing phenylalanine or tryptophan. Fields, in order: V gene, clone size, J gene, CDR3 protein. Some rows have no size entry. The others give once, few or many, or a class for an expanded clone.

TRBV29-1	.	TRBJ2-1	CSVEDRASGTSEQFF
TRBV14	.	TRBJ2-7	CASSQENGVYEQYF
TRBV20-1	medium-sized	TRBJ2-1	CSGSGLRDDSYNEQFF
TRBV7-3	medium-sized	TRBJ2-1	CASSSTGENEQFF
TRBV14	.	TRBJ1-1	CASSRRPTVEAFF
TRBV11-2	medium-sized	TRBJ2-3	CASSQGADTQYF
TRBV29-1	medium-sized	TRBJ1-2	CSVATGDNGYTF
TRBV2	medium-sized	TRBJ2-3	CASTGLRRGTDTQYF
TRBV28	medium-sized	TRBJ2-3	CASSLRVSGRAADTQYF
TRBV2	.	TRBJ2-5	CASSLLVSGGETQYF
TRBV28	.	TRBJ2-7	CASNTGQGYEQYF
TRBV29-1	.	TRBJ2-1	CSVKAPSIGEQFF
TRBV5-6	.	TRBJ1-5	CASSLGRRGTNQPQHF
TRBV4-3	.	TRBJ1-5	CASSQAISPSENQPQHF
TRBV29-1	.	TRBJ2-1	CSVAVGIGYNEQFF
TRBV7-9	medium-sized	TRBJ1-5	CASSLADQPQHF
TRBV14	.	TRBJ1-2	CASSPPSGQGPTYGYTF
TRBV13	.	TRBJ2-5	CASSHLPGTGNQETQYF
TRBV7-2	.	TRBJ1-2	CASSLSPGQNHGYTF
TRBV6-6	.	TRBJ1-1	CASSPLGEDTEAFF
TRBV6-2/TRBV6-3	.	TRBJ2-1	CASSQGPGGRRVFF
TRBV20-1	.	TRBJ1-1	CSANRGGVGNTEAFF
TRBV5-1	medium-sized	TRBJ2-7	CASSFESSYEQYF
TRBV6-6	.	TRBJ1-5	CASSYPDRGNQPQHF
TRBV5-1	.	TRBJ2-1	CASSPPGASSYNEQFF
TRBV5-5	medium-sized	TRBJ1-1	CASSFLMTGGNTEAFF
TRBV7-6	.	TRBJ2-2	CASSLGSFTGELFF
TRBV29-1	.	TRBJ2-1	CSVVRTGRPYNEQFF
TRBV14	medium-sized	TRBJ2-7	CASSHGLADYEQYF
TRBV6-4	medium-sized	TRBJ2-1	CANPGTGNPYNEQFF
TRBV3-1	medium-sized	TRBJ2-1	CASSQVSQPTNEQFF
TRBV19	medium-sized	TRBJ2-1	CASSIDPGSYNEQFF
TRBV20-1	medium-sized	TRBJ2-1	CSAESTNEQFF
TRBV3-1	.	TRBJ1-2	CASSQVADSPGYGYTF
TRBV12-3/TRBV12-4	medium-sized	TRBJ2-1	CASSLGLAGEFTYNEQFF
TRBV7-6	.	TRBJ2-3	CASSPSGGTTDTQYF
TRBV24-1	medium-sized	TRBJ2-1	CATSDLAGGHNEQFF
TRBV29-1	.	TRBJ1-1	CSVEQDLTRTEAFF
TRBV6-5	.	TRBJ1-2	CASSRGQEGSNYGYTF
TRBV29-1	.	TRBJ2-1	CSGRLEAYNEQFF
TRBV29-1	.	TRBJ2-7	CSVSPSGSSYEQYF
TRBV29-1	.	TRBJ2-1	CSVRTSVYNEQFF
TRBV7-9	medium-sized	TRBJ2-7	CASGRSSYEQYF
TRBV20-1	.	TRBJ1-5	CSAVAQGLYWSNQPQHF
TRBV6-5	.	TRBJ1-3	CASSYATSGNTIYF
TRBV3-1	.	TRBJ1-2	CASSQVEAGLGYTF
TRBV29-1	.	TRBJ2-2	CSVEGTSGSDTGELFF
TRBV5-6	.	TRBJ2-7	CASSFSGTGDNSYEQYF